The clone carrying this T cell receptor (beta chain) was picked up a small number of times. What it binds is not known. This sample was included in a study of identical twins. General study findings and limits: Compared with models, monozygotic twins showed more out-of-frame TCR alpha sharing. While abundant cord blood beta clonotypes carried fewer insertions, memory repertoires showed no such pattern.

Template switching added a universal primer site; cDNA carried unique molecular identifiers. Each CDR3 protein is one row after TCRdb ran MiXCR on the 5' RACE reads. Of 1.5 million to 2 million distinct CDR3 sequences listed, more than 30% were seen once; the top ten hold 0.25% to 0.3%. The CDR3 is made up of 15 amino acids. V was clipped by 5 bases and J by 1 base; unmatched bases: 9. The germline gives CDR1 DFQATT, CDR2 SNEGSKA (reference sequence). This chain connects TRBV20-1 to TRBJ2-3; 7 nucleotides agree with TRBD2. Sequenced: cord blood. This TCR was sampled from a newborn girl in good health. For the CDR3, the DNA is TGCAGTGCTCCCCGTGGCAGCGGGGGCACAGATACGCAGTATTTT. Its translation: CSAPRGSGGTDTQYF.